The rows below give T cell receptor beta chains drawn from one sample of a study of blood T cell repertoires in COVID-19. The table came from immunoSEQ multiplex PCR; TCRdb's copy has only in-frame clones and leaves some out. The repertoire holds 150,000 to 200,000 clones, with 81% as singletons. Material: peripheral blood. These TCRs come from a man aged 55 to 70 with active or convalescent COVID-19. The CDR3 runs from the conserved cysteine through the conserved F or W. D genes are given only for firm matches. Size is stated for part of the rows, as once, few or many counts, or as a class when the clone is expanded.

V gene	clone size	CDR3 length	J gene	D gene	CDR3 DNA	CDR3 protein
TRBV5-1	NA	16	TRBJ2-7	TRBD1	TGCGCCAGCAGCCCGGGACACCGACAGGGTGGGAACGAGCAGTACTTC	CASSPGHRQGGNEQYF
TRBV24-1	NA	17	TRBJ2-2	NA	TGTGCCACCAGTGTTCCTCTTCCACGCGGGGCCACCGGGGAGCTGTTTTTT	CATSVPLPRGATGELFF
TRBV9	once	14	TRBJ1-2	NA	TGTGCCAGCAGCGTAGCCCCCCAGGGTGAGGGCTACACCTTC	CASSVAPQGEGYTF
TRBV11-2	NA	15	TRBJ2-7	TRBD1	TGTGCCAGCAGCTCCGGACAGGGCCTTTCTGGCGAGCAGTACTTC	CASSSGQGLSGEQYF
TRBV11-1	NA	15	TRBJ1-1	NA	TGTGCCAGCAGCTTAGCGGGGGCCCCGAACACTGAAGCTTTCTTT	CASSLAGAPNTEAFF
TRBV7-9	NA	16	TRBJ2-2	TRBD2	TGTGCCAGCTTCTCCCCTGGGGGGGCGAACACCGGGGAGCTGTTTTTT	CASFSPGGANTGELFF
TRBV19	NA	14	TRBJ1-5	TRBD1	TGTGCCAGTAAGACAGGGGTGGGGAATCAGCCCCAGCATTTT	CASKTGVGNQPQHF
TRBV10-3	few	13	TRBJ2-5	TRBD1	TGTGCCATCAGCCAGACAGGGGGTGAGACCCAGTACTTC	CAISQTGGETQYF
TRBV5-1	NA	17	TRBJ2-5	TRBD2	TGCGCCAGCAGCCCGGGACTAGCGGGGGGGCCGGAGGAGACCCAGTACTTC	CASSPGLAGGPEETQYF
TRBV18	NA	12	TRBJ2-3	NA	TGTGCCAGCTCATCCTTGGAGGATACGCAGTATTTT	CASSSLEDTQYF
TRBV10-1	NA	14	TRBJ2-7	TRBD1	TGCGCCAGTCCCATAGGGACAGGGGGCCACGAGCAGTACTTC	CASPIGTGGHEQYF
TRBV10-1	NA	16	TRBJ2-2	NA	TGCGCCAGCAGTGAGTCACGGAGTAAGGTAGCCGGGGAGCTGTTTTTT	CASSESRSKVAGELFF
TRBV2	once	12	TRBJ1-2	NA	TGTGCCAGCAGTGAAGTAGAGAGTGGCTACACCTTC	CASSEVESGYTF
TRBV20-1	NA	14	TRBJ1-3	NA	TGCAGTGCTAGTAGTGAGACTTCTGGAAACACCATATATTTT	CSASSETSGNTIYF
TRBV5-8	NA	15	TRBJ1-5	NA	TGTGCCAGCAGCTCTGGACAGAATAGCAATCAGCCCCAGCATTTT	CASSSGQNSNQPQHF
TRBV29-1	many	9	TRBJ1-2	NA	TGCAGCGTTGCGGGGGGCTACACCTTC	CSVAGGYTF
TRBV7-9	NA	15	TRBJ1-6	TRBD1	TGTGCCAGCAGCGGCGACGGGACAGGGGGTTCACCCCTCCACTTT	CASSGDGTGGSPLHF
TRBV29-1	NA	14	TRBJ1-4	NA	TGCAGCGTTGTAGGGGCCTCAACTAATGAAAAACTGCTTTTT	CSVVGASTNEKLLF
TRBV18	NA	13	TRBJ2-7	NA	TGTGCCAGCTCACCACCGGGACTCTACGAGCAGTACTTC	CASSPPGLYEQYF
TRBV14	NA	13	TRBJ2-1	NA	TGTGCCAGCAGCCAAGCGGCAGGGGTTGAGCAGTTCTTC	CASSQAAGVEQFF